This TCR beta chain originates from a study of T cell repertoires in cytomegalovirus infection. The overall study: Public TCR beta signature analysis indicated the presence of both CMV infection and matching HLA type. Findings and limits, study-wide: HLA-C-restricted CMV clonotypes gave the most frequent clonotype in two of eight donors.

The CDR3 loop spans 13 amino acids. Germline loops: CDR1 KGHSH, CDR2 LQKENI. Germline trimming cut 5 bases from V and 5 bases from J; bases unmatched to any gene: 2. TCRdb re-analysed the reads in MiXCR, keeping a single row per CDR3 protein. The sample shows around 900,000 distinct CDR3 sequences, approximately 33% of them seen only once. In this sample, this clonotype turned up a few times. What it recognizes is unknown. V and J are TRBV18 and TRBJ1-4, with 7 bases matching TRBD1. This TCR was recovered from a human donor in good health (CMV status not recorded). Some clones in this sample may be carry-over from other donors' samples. The material was cultured CD8+ T cells from PBMCs, obtained from culture after CMV antigen stimulation. The CDR3 DNA is TGTGCCAGCTCAACGACAGGGAATGAAAAACTGTTTTTT. Amino acid sequence: CASSTTGNEKLFF.